Listed here is a single TCR beta chain. The data derive from a study of cytomegalovirus exposure and HLA in healthy donors. Sequenced by immunoSEQ multiplex PCR; TCRdb stores in-frame clones only, minus some. The repertoire holds roughly 180,000 clones, more than 75% seen once, with approximately 7.7% in the top ten. The source of this sequence is a man aged 25 to 45 in good health and CMV-seropositive. The specimen sequenced was PBMCs.

The CDR3 DNA is TGTGCCAGCAGTCCTATGACAGGGAGGTCCTACGAGCAGTACTTC. Translated, it gives CASSPMTGRSYEQYF. The chain carries TRBV2 and TRBJ2-7; weak D call: TRBD1 (7 bases). The length of the CDR3 is 15 residues. The germline V and J ends were trimmed by 5 bases and 1 base, with 15 bases remaining between them. Germline lookup yields CDR1 SNHLY and CDR2 FYNNEI.